Listed below are T cell receptor beta chains from one sample, sequenced in a study of cytotoxic CD8 clonotypes in ibrutinib-treated CLL. Only in-frame clones appear in the TCRdb table, and some are missing; sequencing was by immunoSEQ multiplex PCR. Of some 150,000 clones in the sample, around 84% were seen once. The sequencing used PBMCs, collected after 36 months of ibrutinib treatment. The receptors here all came from a human donor with chronic lymphocytic leukemia. CDR3s include the opening cysteine and the closing phenylalanine or tryptophan. A D gene is named only where the DNA matches it firmly. Expanded clones are given a class, and other clones once, few, many or no size at all.

abundance	j_gene	d_gene	v_gene	CDR3aa	CDR3nt
few	TRBJ2-1	.	TRBV27	CASAFSWARDEQFF	TGTGCCAGCGCGTTTTCGTGGGCGAGGGATGAGCAGTTCTTC
.	TRBJ2-2	TRBD2	TRBV5-1	CASSFVGGGAGELFF	TGCGCCAGCAGCTTCGTAGGCGGGGGTGCCGGGGAGCTGTTTTTT
.	TRBJ1-1	.	TRBV4-1	CASSLAAGGWLNTEAFF	TGCGCCAGCAGCCTCGCCGCGGGGGGATGGTTGAACACTGAAGCTTTCTTT
.	TRBJ2-1	TRBD2	TRBV5-1	CASSLFSGRAGNEQFF	TGCGCCAGCAGCTTGTTCAGCGGGAGGGCGGGCAATGAGCAGTTCTTC
.	TRBJ1-5	TRBD1	TRBV23-1	CASSQCPGQGDYQPQHF	TGCGCCAGCAGTCAATGTCCGGGACAGGGGGATTATCAGCCCCAGCATTTT
.	TRBJ1-5	.	TRBV13	CASSLGPTGRSNQPQHF	TGTGCCAGCAGCTTAGGCCCGACAGGCAGGAGCAATCAGCCCCAGCATTTT
few	TRBJ2-1	.	TRBV6-5	CASSYDQGMEQFF	TGTGCCAGCAGTTACGACCAAGGCATGGAGCAGTTCTTC
.	TRBJ2-7	.	TRBV28	CASSSAVPYEQYF	TGTGCCAGCAGTTCTGCCGTCCCCTACGAGCAGTACTTC
once	TRBJ2-7	TRBD2	TRBV15	CATSTQRGDYEQYF	TGTGCCACCAGCACCCAACGGGGGGACTACGAGCAGTACTTC
.	TRBJ1-6	TRBD1	TRBV28	CASSLRGRRSPLHF	TGTGCCAGCAGCCTCAGGGGGAGGCGGTCACCCCTCCACTTT
.	TRBJ2-7	.	TRBV9	CASSVNPSYEQYF	TGTGCCAGCAGCGTAAACCCTTCCTACGAGCAGTACTTC
.	TRBJ1-5	TRBD1	TRBV18	CASSPSTGGNQPQHF	TGTGCCAGCTCACCATCAACAGGGGGCAATCAGCCCCAGCATTTT
.	TRBJ1-5	.	TRBV7-9	CASSLNGQPQHF	TGTGCCAGCAGCTTAAATGGGCAGCCCCAGCATTTT
.	TRBJ2-3	TRBD2	TRBV28	CASRGGLPPDTQYF	TGTGCCAGCCGGGGGGGCCTCCCGCCAGATACGCAGTATTTT
.	TRBJ2-2	.	TRBV6-4	CASRDRNTGELFF	TGTGCCAGCAGGGACAGGAACACCGGGGAGCTGTTTTTT
.	TRBJ1-1	.	TRBV6-5	CASSYSHKVTEAFF	TGTGCCAGCAGTTACTCGCATAAGGTCACTGAAGCTTTCTTT
once	TRBJ2-1	TRBD2	TRBV6-1	CASSAQRGEGNEQFF	TGTGCCAGCAGTGCACAGCGGGGGGAAGGTAATGAGCAGTTCTTC